The sequence of this T cell receptor beta chain was determined in a study of T cells after somatic rescue of genetic block. Here immunoSEQ multiplex PCR was the method, and the copy in TCRdb shows in-frame clones only, minus some. Of 50,000 to 60,000 clones detected, about 96% appear once; the ten largest clones hold roughly 0.074%. The CDR3 extends over 16 amino acids. The chain recombines TRBV1 with TRBJ2-1; TRBD2, the D gene given by the table, was not confirmed from the DNA. TRBV1 is labeled a pseudogene. The TCR originated in a child less than two years old. The sequenced sample was peripheral blood mononuclear cells (PBMCs). DNA for the CDR3: TGCACCAGCAGCCCCCTCCGGGGACTAAAGGTCAATGAGCAGTTCTTC. It encodes CTSSPLRGLKVNEQFF.